This is a list of T cell receptor beta chains from one sample in a study of Ad26.COV2.S vaccination and SARS-CoV-2 variants. Data came from immunoSEQ multiplex PCR; TCRdb stores just in-frame clones and leaves some out. The data contain more than 300,000 clones, about 88% of them singletons. Sequencing was performed on peripheral blood, taken in a trial of Ad26.COV2.S vaccine versus placebo. The receptors were sampled from a person between 18 and 60 years old who received the Ad26.COV2.S COVID-19 vaccine or a placebo. The CDR3 runs from the conserved cysteine through the conserved F or W. A D gene is named only where the DNA matches it firmly. A row's size may be missing; if present it is once, few, many or a size class.

D gene	J gene	clone size	V gene	CDR3 DNA	CDR3 protein
-	TRBJ2-5	few	TRBV7-9	TGTGCCAGCAGCTTAGAGCAGGCACGGCACGCCCAGTACTTC	CASSLEQARHAQYF
-	TRBJ2-6	-	TRBV7-2	TGTGCCAGCAGCTTAATTCCCAACGTCCTGACTTTC	CASSLIPNVLTF
-	TRBJ2-1	-	TRBV28	TGTGCCAGCAGTCCTGGGGGCTGGCAGTTCTTC	CASSPGGWQFF
-	TRBJ2-2	many	TRBV7-8	TGTGCCAGCAGCTTACATGGCGGGGAGCTGTTTTTT	CASSLHGGELFF
TRBD1	TRBJ2-2	-	TRBV30	TGTGCCTGGAACCCCACAGGGGCCACCGGGGAGCTGTTTTTT	CAWNPTGATGELFF
-	TRBJ2-5	-	TRBV7-2	TGTGCCAGCAGCTTAGGACAGCTTCGAGAGACCCAGTACTTC	CASSLGQLRETQYF
TRBD2	TRBJ2-5	-	TRBV4-2	TGTGCCAGCAGCCAGGAGGGACTAGCGGGAATGGCCCAGTACTTC	CASSQEGLAGMAQYF
-	TRBJ1-1	-	TRBV28	TGTGCCAGCAGTTTAAAAGAGAACACTGAAGCTTTCTTT	CASSLKENTEAFF
TRBD2	TRBJ2-1	-	TRBV5-1	TGCGCCAGCAGCTTGGGAGCGGGGGGACCCACGTACAATGAGCAGTTCTTC	CASSLGAGGPTYNEQFF
TRBD2	TRBJ2-5	-	TRBV6-6	TGTGCCAGCAGTCCGGGACTAGCGGGGGAACAAGAGACCCAGTACTTC	CASSPGLAGEQETQYF
-	TRBJ2-1	-	TRBV7-3	TGTGCCAGCAGCGTCCAATGGGGTGAGCAGTTCTTC	CASSVQWGEQFF
-	TRBJ1-2	-	TRBV6-1	TGTGCCACCAGGGACGGGAGCGAGGACTATGGCTACACCTTC	CATRDGSEDYGYTF
TRBD2	TRBJ2-7	-	TRBV6-5	TGTGCCAGCAGTTACGCCCTTGGGACTAGCTCCTACGAGCAGTACTTC	CASSYALGTSSYEQYF
-	TRBJ1-2	-	TRBV24-1	TGTGCCACCAGTACTAACAGTAACTATGGCTACACCTTC	CATSTNSNYGYTF
TRBD1	TRBJ1-2	-	TRBV28	TGTGCCAGCAGTCGACAGGGGTCCCCGGGGTATGGCTACACCTTC	CASSRQGSPGYGYTF
-	TRBJ1-4	-	TRBV28	TGTGCCAGCAGGTCCCCATACCGCCCTCCAGGCAATGAAAAACTGTTTTTT	CASRSPYRPPGNEKLFF
-	TRBJ1-1	-	TRBV5-6	TGTGCCAGCAGCTTGGCCAATGCAGCAAATGAAGCTTTCTTT	CASSLANAANEAFF
TRBD2	TRBJ2-1	-	TRBV27	TGTGCCAGCAGTATCCTAGCGGGGAGCTACAATGAGCAGTTCTTC	CASSILAGSYNEQFF
TRBD2	TRBJ2-3	-	TRBV6-2/TRBV6-3	TGTGCCAGCACTTATCAACCTAGCGGGAGGGCCCCAGATACGCAGTATTTT	CASTYQPSGRAPDTQYF
TRBD1	TRBJ1-1	-	TRBV4-1	TGCGCCAGCAGCCAAGGAATACAGGGGCTAAACACTGAAGCTTTCTTT	CASSQGIQGLNTEAFF
-	TRBJ1-1	-	TRBV5-1	TGCGCCAGCAGCTTCGACAGGAACACTGAAGCTTTCTTT	CASSFDRNTEAFF
-	TRBJ1-2	once	TRBV11-2	TGTGCCAGCAGCCCTCTTCAGGGGAAAGGCGGCTACACCTTC	CASSPLQGKGGYTF
TRBD1	TRBJ2-7	-	TRBV28	TGTGCCAGCAGTTCTGGACAGGCCTCCTACGAGCAGTACTTC	CASSSGQASYEQYF
-	TRBJ1-2	once	TRBV18	TGTGCCAGCTCACCTCCTTTTAACTATGGCTACACCTTC	CASSPPFNYGYTF
-	TRBJ1-6	-	TRBV28	TGTGCCAGCAGTTCTTTGTCTGAGGGACCCCTCCACTTT	CASSSLSEGPLHF
TRBD1	TRBJ1-4	-	TRBV24-1	TGTGCCACCAGTGATCCGGGACAGGGGTCTAATGAAAAACTGTTTTTT	CATSDPGQGSNEKLFF
TRBD1	TRBJ1-5	-	TRBV4-2	TGTGCCAGCAGCCAAAATCGACAGGGAAGGGAGCCCCAGCATTTT	CASSQNRQGREPQHF
TRBD1	TRBJ1-2	-	TRBV28	TGTGCCAGCAGCACCGGGACAGTCTATGGCTACACCTTC	CASSTGTVYGYTF
-	TRBJ1-4	-	TRBV6-6	TGTGCCAGCAGACGGACCAGGCCGCCCGTTAATGAAAAACTGTTTTTT	CASRRTRPPVNEKLFF
TRBD1	TRBJ1-2	-	TRBV7-9	TGTGCCAGCAGTCAAAAGGGGGCCCCGAATGGCTACACCTTC	CASSQKGAPNGYTF
-	TRBJ2-5	-	TRBV30	TGTGCCTGGACCGGAATTGGGACCGAAGAGACCCAGTACTTC	CAWTGIGTEETQYF
TRBD2	TRBJ2-6	-	TRBV7-2	TGTGCCAGCAGCCCAGGGACTAGCGGAGAAAACAGGGCCAACGTCCTGACTTTC	CASSPGTSGENRANVLTF
TRBD1	TRBJ1-4	-	TRBV19	TGTGCCAGTAGTAACGGACAGGGCCGGTCTGAAAAACTGTTTTTT	CASSNGQGRSEKLFF
-	TRBJ1-5	-	TRBV27	TGTGCCAGCAGTCCGAGTGGGGGTGTGGGCAATCAGCCCCAGCATTTT	CASSPSGGVGNQPQHF
-	TRBJ1-1	-	TRBV3-1/TRBV3-2	TGTGCCAGCAGCCAAGCAAGTAACACTGAAGCTTTCTTT	CASSQASNTEAFF
TRBD2	TRBJ2-1	-	TRBV7-2	TGTGCCAGCAGCGCGGCTCGGGGGGCCTACAATGAGCAGTTCTTC	CASSAARGAYNEQFF
-	TRBJ1-1	-	TRBV18	TGTGCCAGCTCACCAATGGGACAACTTAACACTGAAGCTTTCTTT	CASSPMGQLNTEAFF
TRBD2	TRBJ2-1	-	TRBV24-1	TGTGCCACCAGTGACCCGAGGGGGACTAGTACTTCCGGTGAGCAGTTCTTC	CATSDPRGTSTSGEQFF
TRBD1	TRBJ2-5	-	TRBV7-2	TGTGCCAGCAGCTTCAGACAGGGACAAGAGACCCAGTACTTC	CASSFRQGQETQYF
-	TRBJ1-4	-	TRBV18	TGTGCCAGCTCACCCCGCACGTACGAAAAACTGTTTTTT	CASSPRTYEKLFF
TRBD1	TRBJ2-1	once	TRBV6-5	TGTGCCAGCAGTTACTCGTGTGGGACAGGGGGCTGTGAGCAGTTCTTC	CASSYSCGTGGCEQFF
-	TRBJ1-4	-	TRBV3-1/TRBV3-2	TGTGCCAGCAGCCAAGATCTTGACGGTGGGAGAAAACTGTTTTTT	CASSQDLDGGRKLFF
TRBD2	TRBJ2-1	-	TRBV18	TGTGCCAGCTCACCACAAGGGACTAGCGGGACCAATGAGCAGTTCTTC	CASSPQGTSGTNEQFF
-	TRBJ1-1	-	TRBV3-1/TRBV3-2	TGTGCCAGCAGCCAAGCAGCCATGACCATGAACACTGAAGCTTTCTTT	CASSQAAMTMNTEAFF
-	TRBJ1-2	-	TRBV27	TGTGCCAGCAGTTTAACCGGGGTAGGTGGCTACACCTTC	CASSLTGVGGYTF
-	TRBJ1-1	-	TRBV10-3	TGTGCCACCAGGACCCCCGACACTGAAGCTTTCTTT	CATRTPDTEAFF
-	TRBJ1-6	-	TRBV28	TGTGCCAGCAGAGTAGGGGAGTCCTATAATTCACCCCTCCACTTT	CASRVGESYNSPLHF